Presented here are 7 T cell receptor beta chains from one specimen sequenced in a study of blood T cell repertoires in COVID-19. Repertoires were generated with immunoSEQ multiplex PCR, while TCRdb's copy carries only in-frame clones and drops some. Among 150,000 to 200,000 clones listed, 60% to 80% were seen once. Sequencing was carried out using peripheral blood. The receptors come from a woman in her 70s with acute or convalescent COVID-19.

V is TRBV6-4 and J is TRBJ2-2; TRBD2 matches at 9 bases. V dropped 2 bases and J dropped 2; count of bases not matched to a gene: 6. Germline loops: CDR1 MRHNA, CDR2 SNTAGT. CDR3 length: 17 amino acids. The CDR3 DNA reads as TGTGCCAGCAGTGACGCTAGCGGGATTGGCAACACCGGGGAGCTGTTTTTT. This codes for CASSDASGIGNTGELFF.

The chain has TRBV10-1 and TRBJ2-1, with D possibly matching TRBD1 (6 bases). The germline gives CDR1 WNHNN, CDR2 SYGVQD (reference sequence). Deletions cut 5 bases from V and 5 bases from J, with 16 bases between. The CDR3 loop spans 15 amino acids. This chain's CDR3 is CASSRQALVDNEQFF. As DNA, the CDR3 is TGCGCCAGCAGTCGACAGGCATTAGTCGACAATGAGCAGTTCTTC.

V and J are TRBV20-1 and TRBJ2-5, with 7 bases matching TRBD1. The CDR3 has 14 amino acids. Unmatched junction bases numbered 9, after V lost 3 bases and J lost 5 bases. Germline lookup yields CDR1 DFQATT and CDR2 SNEGSKA (reference sequence). The CDR3 coding sequence is TGCAGTGCTAGTTCCGACAGGGTGGATGAGACCCAGTACTTC. It translates to CSASSDRVDETQYF.

The rearrangement uses TRBV5-1 and TRBJ1-2; 8 positions match TRBD1. With 3 bases clipped from V and 7 bases from J, the junction kept 8 bases outside the gene matches. The length of the CDR3 is 14 residues. Per germline, CDR1 SGHRS and CDR2 YFSETQ. CDR3 in amino acids: CASSWRDRSGGYTF. The CDR3 DNA follows: TGCGCCAGCAGCTGGAGGGACAGGTCGGGTGGCTACACCTTC.

This chain links TRBV9 with TRBJ2-7, with TRBD1 identical over 9 bases. This CDR3 is 14 amino acids long. The trim removed 1 base at V and 5 bases at J, leaving 4 bases unmatched. Germline loops: CDR1 SGDLS, CDR2 YYNGEE. CDR3 region: CASSVMDRGHEQYF. CDR3 in DNA: TGTGCCAGCAGCGTAATGGACAGGGGCCACGAGCAGTACTTC.

The chain combines TRBV30 with TRBJ2-1, with TRBD2 matching 8 bases. Trimming removed 1 base from V and 8 bases from J; junction bases left unmatched: 7. This CDR3 has 14 residues. Germline CDR1 and CDR2: GTSNPN and SVGIG (reference sequence). The CDR3 spells CAWSGGTRLDEQFF. DNA of the CDR3: TGTGCCTGGAGTGGGGGGACTAGGTTGGATGAGCAGTTCTTC. The full variable domain, rest sourced from reference TRBV30 and TRBJ2-1, is SQTIHQWPATLVQPVGSPLSLECTVEGTSNPNLYWYRQAAGRGLQLLFYSVGIGQISSEVPQNLSASRPQDRQFILSSKKLLLSDSGFYLCAWSGGTRLDEQFFGPGTRLTVL.

This chain links TRBV10-3 with TRBJ2-7; D is perhaps TRBD2 (5 bases). V lost 3 bases, J lost 6 bases, and 9 bases lay in between. The germline gives CDR1 ENHRY, CDR2 SYGVKD. The CDR3 loop spans 12 amino acids. The CDR3: CAISDVAGEQYF. In nucleotides, the CDR3 is TGTGCCATCAGTGACGTGGCGGGCGAGCAGTACTTC.